These T cell receptor beta chains were read from a single sample in a study of blood T cell repertoires in COVID-19. Generated by immunoSEQ multiplex PCR, the TCRdb table keeps only in-frame clones and is missing some. Of tens of thousands of clones listed, 89% are singletons. Material: peripheral blood. These receptors came from a human donor in a cohort sampled during active COVID-19. The CDR3 runs from the conserved cysteine through the conserved F or W. A D gene is named only where the DNA matches it firmly. Not every row has a clone size; where given, it reads once, few, many or a size class.

v_gene	abundance	j_gene	d_gene	CDR3aa	CDR3nt
TRBV27	-	TRBJ2-7	-	CASSLGPGYEQYF	TGTGCCAGCAGTTTAGGCCCGGGCTACGAGCAGTACTTC
TRBV3-1/TRBV3-2	-	TRBJ2-7	-	CASSRRSLTGGEQYF	TGTGCCAGCAGCCGTCGCAGCCTCACCGGGGGCGAGCAGTACTTC
TRBV5-4	-	TRBJ2-2	TRBD1	CASSWGQGNTGELFF	TGTGCCAGCAGCTGGGGACAGGGGAACACCGGGGAGCTGTTTTTT
TRBV2	few	TRBJ1-1	TRBD1	CASKGQGGANTEAFF	TGTGCCAGCAAAGGACAGGGAGGAGCGAACACTGAAGCTTTCTTT
TRBV4-3	-	TRBJ1-1	-	CASSQDGTGGTEAFF	TGCGCCAGCAGCCAAGATGGAACGGGTGGGACTGAAGCTTTCTTT
TRBV10-2	once	TRBJ2-7	-	CASSEAQGRSEQYF	TGCGCCAGCAGTGAGGCACAGGGAAGAAGCGAGCAGTACTTC
TRBV5-1	few	TRBJ2-7	TRBD2	CASSLGLGYEQYF	TGCGCCAGCAGCCTAGGACTAGGCTACGAGCAGTACTTC
TRBV20-1	once	TRBJ1-2	TRBD1	CSASDRAYGYTF	TGCAGTGCTAGTGACAGGGCCTATGGCTACACCTTC
TRBV27	-	TRBJ1-5	-	CASSFRRGQPQHF	TGTGCCAGCAGTTTTCGCAGGGGACAGCCCCAGCATTTT
TRBV7-8	-	TRBJ1-2	TRBD1	CASSRDRAGGYTF	TGTGCCAGCAGCCGTGACAGGGCCGGGGGCTACACCTTC
TRBV11-3	once	TRBJ2-7	TRBD1	CASSFGQAYEQYF	TGTGCCAGCAGCTTTGGACAGGCCTACGAGCAGTACTTC
TRBV7-9	few	TRBJ1-5	-	CASSLGAQPQHF	TGTGCCAGCAGCTTAGGGGCTCAGCCCCAGCATTTT
TRBV19	-	TRBJ2-6	-	CASSIGQGPSGANVLTF	TGTGCCAGTAGTATCGGACAAGGCCCCTCTGGGGCCAACGTCCTGACTTTC
TRBV10-3	-	TRBJ1-1	-	CAISEPTQNTEAFF	TGTGCCATCAGTGAGCCCACACAGAACACTGAAGCTTTCTTT
TRBV5-1	-	TRBJ1-2	-	CASSLEGGATAPSYTF	TGCGCCAGCAGCTTGGAAGGGGGGGCCACCGCCCCTAGCTACACCTTC
TRBV4-1	-	TRBJ1-5	-	CASSQHSNQPQHF	TGCGCCAGCAGCCAACATAGCAATCAGCCCCAGCATTTT
TRBV5-3	-	TRBJ1-3	TRBD1	CARSRKQGDGNTIYF	TGTGCCAGAAGCCGAAAACAGGGGGATGGAAACACCATATATTTT
TRBV5-5	-	TRBJ1-3	TRBD1	CASSLEDRDAASGNTIYF	TGTGCCAGCAGCTTGGAGGACAGGGATGCCGCCTCTGGAAACACCATATATTTT
TRBV15	-	TRBJ1-2	-	CATSRDQTATYGYTF	TGTGCCACCAGCAGAGATCAGACAGCTACCTATGGCTACACCTTC
TRBV3-1/TRBV3-2	-	TRBJ1-2	-	CASSPPMAFYGYTF	TGTGCCAGCAGCCCTCCCATGGCCTTCTATGGCTACACCTTC
TRBV6-6	-	TRBJ2-1	-	CASSLRTATYNEQFF	TGTGCCAGCAGTTTGAGGACAGCCACCTACAATGAGCAGTTCTTC
TRBV5-8	-	TRBJ2-7	TRBD1	CASRGQGYEQYF	TGTGCCAGCAGGGGACAGGGCTACGAGCAGTACTTC
TRBV27	-	TRBJ2-7	TRBD1	CASSKGQVTYEQYF	TGTGCCAGCAGTAAGGGACAGGTCACCTACGAGCAGTACTTC
TRBV5-6	-	TRBJ1-1	-	CASNPTGGGEAFF	TGTGCCAGCAACCCGACGGGGGGAGGTGAAGCTTTCTTT
TRBV13	few	TRBJ2-7	-	CASSLASGSEQYF	TGTGCCAGCAGCTTAGCGTCAGGCAGCGAGCAGTACTTC
TRBV5-1	-	TRBJ1-2	TRBD1	CASSPRGTGDGYTF	TGCGCCAGCAGCCCCCGCGGGACAGGTGATGGCTACACCTTC
TRBV4-3	-	TRBJ2-6	-	CASSQATGTGANVLTF	TGCGCCAGCAGCCAAGCAACAGGGACTGGGGCCAACGTCCTGACTTTC
TRBV6-5	once	TRBJ1-6	TRBD1	CASSWGTGATSPLHF	TGTGCCAGCAGTTGGGGGACAGGGGCCACTTCACCCCTCCACTTT
TRBV9	once	TRBJ2-6	-	CASSGVWPSAVAGANVLTF	TGTGCCAGCAGCGGGGTATGGCCTAGCGCGGTTGCTGGGGCCAACGTCCTGACTTTC
TRBV5-1	once	TRBJ1-1	TRBD1	CASSLDRGDTEAFF	TGCGCCAGCAGCTTGGACAGGGGGGACACTGAAGCTTTCTTT
TRBV7-5	-	TRBJ2-7	-	CARSFPTTGGGYEQYF	TGTGCCAGAAGCTTCCCCACCACAGGGGGCGGATACGAGCAGTACTTC
TRBV29-1	-	TRBJ1-2	-	CSVGGGRGYGYTF	TGCAGCGTTGGGGGAGGACGCGGCTATGGCTACACCTTC
TRBV11-2	-	TRBJ2-7	TRBD1	CASSLERWGQGKAYEQYF	TGTGCCAGCAGCTTAGAAAGATGGGGACAGGGGAAGGCCTACGAGCAGTACTTC
TRBV11-2	-	TRBJ1-2	-	CASSSVRLYYGYTF	TGTGCCAGCAGCTCCGTCCGTCTGTACTATGGCTACACCTTC
TRBV6-2/TRBV6-3	-	TRBJ2-7	-	CASSYNYEQYF	TGTGCCAGCAGTTATAACTACGAGCAGTACTTC
TRBV7-2	-	TRBJ1-5	-	CASSLKGGQPQHF	TGTGCCAGCAGCTTAAAGGGAGGGCAGCCCCAGCATTTT
TRBV19	-	TRBJ2-3	TRBD2	CASRWTSGGPTDTQYF	TGTGCCAGTAGATGGACTAGCGGGGGGCCCACAGATACGCAGTATTTT
TRBV6-2/TRBV6-3	-	TRBJ1-3	TRBD1	CASSSGQGRRNTIYF	TGTGCCAGCAGTTCGGGACAGGGGCGAAGAAACACCATATATTTT
TRBV5-1	-	TRBJ1-6	TRBD1	CASSGDSPGQGDSPLHF	TGCGCCAGCAGCGGCGACTCCCCGGGACAGGGCGATTCACCCCTCCACTTT
TRBV6-1	-	TRBJ2-1	TRBD1	CASSGGTGRSSYNEQFF	TGTGCCAGCAGTGGTGGGACAGGGCGTTCATCCTACAATGAGCAGTTCTTC
TRBV13	-	TRBJ1-2	-	CASSRTGGHYGYTF	TGTGCCAGCAGCCGCACCGGGGGGCACTATGGCTACACCTTC
TRBV19	-	TRBJ1-4	-	CASKLRFGEPNEKLFF	TGTGCCAGTAAGTTACGGTTTGGGGAGCCCAATGAAAAACTGTTTTTT
TRBV11-3	-	TRBJ2-1	TRBD2	CASSLTFRLAGGRDEQFF	TGTGCCAGCAGCTTGACATTCCGGCTAGCGGGGGGGCGGGATGAGCAGTTCTTC
TRBV27	-	TRBJ1-5	-	CASSPAAGGNQPQHF	TGTGCCAGCAGCCCCGCCGCGGGTGGCAATCAGCCCCAGCATTTT
TRBV18	-	TRBJ1-1	-	CASSPPGSLNTEAFF	TGTGCCAGCTCACCACCGGGCAGCCTGAACACTGAAGCTTTCTTT
TRBV10-1	few	TRBJ2-7	-	CASSETGYYEQYF	TGCGCCAGCAGCGAAACAGGCTACTACGAGCAGTACTTC
TRBV7-9	-	TRBJ2-6	-	CASSFSRGSSGANVLTF	TGTGCCAGCAGCTTCTCTCGGGGGTCCTCTGGGGCCAACGTCCTGACTTTC